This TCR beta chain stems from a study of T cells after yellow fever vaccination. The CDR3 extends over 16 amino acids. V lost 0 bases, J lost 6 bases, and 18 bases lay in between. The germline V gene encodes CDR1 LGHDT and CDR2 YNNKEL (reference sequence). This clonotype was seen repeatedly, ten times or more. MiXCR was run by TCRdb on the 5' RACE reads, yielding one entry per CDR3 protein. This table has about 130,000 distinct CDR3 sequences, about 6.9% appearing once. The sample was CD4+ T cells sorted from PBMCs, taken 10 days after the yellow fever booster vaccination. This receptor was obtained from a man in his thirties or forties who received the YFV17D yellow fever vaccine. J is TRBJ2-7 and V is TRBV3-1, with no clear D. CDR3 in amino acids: CASSQDRTGSVGEQYF. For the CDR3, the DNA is TGTGCCAGCAGCCAAGATCGAACCGGGTCGGTCGGCGAGCAGTACTTC.